A single sample is the source of the 8 T cell receptor beta chains below, sequenced in a study of blood T cells in healthy people across ages. With a J-beta primer mix and a sample-barcoded 5' primer, a second PCR ran about 6 to 11 cycles. In TCRdb, the 5' RACE reads were re-called with MiXCR into one record per CDR3 protein. Counted here are 540,000 or so distinct CDR3 sequences, around 24% occurring once; the ten biggest clones make up 8.7%. The sample was also reused in another study, on T cells of mothers and their children.

The specimen was blood. These receptors were obtained from a boy aged 5-17 years in good health.

The CDR3 here is CASSSRLAGVRDQETQYF. The CDR3 region has the DNA TGTGCCAGCAGTTCTCGACTAGCGGGAGTAAGGGACCAAGAGACCCAGTACTTC. The chain couples TRBV28 to TRBJ2-5; 12 nucleotides align to TRBD2. The CDR3 is 18 residues long. V trimming: 4 bases; J trimming: 0 bases; junction bases outside the gene matches: 9. Germline lookup yields CDR1 MDHEN and CDR2 SYDVKM.

This chain joins TRBV29-1 and TRBJ1-1; perhaps TRBD1 as D (6 bases). This CDR3 region has 12 residues. Germline lookup yields CDR1 SQVTM and CDR2 ANQGSEA. V shed 6 bases and J shed 4 bases, with 12 bases lying between them. CDR3 bases: TGCAGCGTCGAAACAGGGTTCACTGAAGCTTTCTTT. Its translation: CSVETGFTEAFF.

This clonotype was seen at least ten times. The rearrangement links TRBV29-1 to TRBJ2-1; 7 bases are a match to TRBD1. This CDR3 spans 15 amino acids. Per germline, CDR1 SQVTM and CDR2 ANQGSEA. V was clipped by 0 bases and J by 5 bases; unmatched bases: 7. CDR3 DNA: TGCAGCGTTGAAGATCATGAGGGGGCACACAATGAGCAGTTCTTC. This encodes CSVEDHEGAHNEQFF.

This chain links TRBV5-5 with TRBJ2-5; D not resolved. Trimming stripped 1 base from V and 2 bases from J, with 9 bases between. In germline, CDR1 is SGHKS, CDR2 YYEKEE (reference sequence). This CDR3 comprises 14 residues. CDR3 in DNA: TGTGCCAGCAGCTTGAGAGTTAGTCAAGAGACCCAGTACTTC. Protein: CASSLRVSQETQYF.

This chain uses TRBV5-6 with TRBJ1-3; D not resolved. The V gene's germline CDR1 is SGHDT and CDR2 YYEEEE. CDR3 length: 16 amino acids. V lost 1 base to trimming and J lost 1 base, with 12 bases between them. CDR3 sequence (DNA): TGTGCCAGCAGCTTGCCTCCTGGGATATCTGGAAACACCATATATTTT. This sequence encodes CASSLPPGISGNTIYF.

This clonotype was counted a few times. The V and J genes are TRBV7-2 and TRBJ2-5, with D unresolved. Trimming took 2 bases from V and 3 from J, leaving 13 bases between them. The CDR3 sequence is 15 residues long. CDR1 SGHTA and CDR2 FQGNSA come from the germline V gene. CDR3 DNA: TGTGCCAGCAGCTTAATGCCCATGGACGAAGAGACCCAGTACTTC. Translation gives CASSLMPMDEETQYF.

The V gene is TRBV27, the J gene TRBJ2-3; the match to TRBD1 covers 8 bases. CDR3 length: 14 residues. After removal of 7 bases from V and 1 base from J, the junction contained 4 bases not matched to a gene. Germline assignment: CDR1 MNHEY and CDR2 SMNVEV (reference sequence). The CDR3 region has the DNA TGTGCCAGCAAAAACAGGGGGGGCACAGATACGCAGTATTTT. This translates into CASKNRGGTDTQYF.

The chain joins TRBV28 to TRBJ1-1; TRBD1 matches 10 bases. The germline V gene has CDR1 MDHEN and CDR2 SYDVKM. The CDR3 is 13 amino acids. Unmatched junction bases numbered 9, after V lost 7 bases and J lost 10 bases. This CDR3 is CASTRQGAGGAFF. The CDR3 region has the DNA TGTGCCAGCACCCGACAGGGGGCCGGGGGAGCTTTCTTT. Filled out from reference TRBV28 and TRBJ1-1, the complete variable domain reads DVKVTQSSRYLVKRTGEKVFLECVQDMDHENMFWYRQDPGLGLRLIYFSYDVKMKEKGDIPEGYSVSREKKERFSLILESASTNQTSMYLCASTRQGAGGAFFGQGTRLTVV.